This T cell receptor (beta chain) originates from a study of cytomegalovirus exposure and HLA in healthy donors. With 60 Vbeta and 13 Jbeta primers, the PCR was carried out. The protocol was immunoSEQ multiplex PCR, while the TCRdb copy is restricted to in-frame clones and leaves out a portion. This table holds under 150,000 clones, 78% found once. This CDR3 spans 15 amino acids. V shed 4 bases and J 5 bases; nucleotides not matched to a gene: 10. Germline V lookup: CDR1 SGHKS, CDR2 YYEKEE (reference sequence). The TCR was taken from a woman aged 25 to 39 in good health and CMV-seropositive. Sequencing was carried out using PBMCs. The genes are TRBV5-5 and TRBJ2-5; 8 bases are shared with TRBD1. CDR3 amino acids: CASSLSPTGGETQYF. CDR3 DNA sequence: TGTGCCAGCAGCCTTTCCCCCACAGGGGGGGAGACCCAGTACTTC.